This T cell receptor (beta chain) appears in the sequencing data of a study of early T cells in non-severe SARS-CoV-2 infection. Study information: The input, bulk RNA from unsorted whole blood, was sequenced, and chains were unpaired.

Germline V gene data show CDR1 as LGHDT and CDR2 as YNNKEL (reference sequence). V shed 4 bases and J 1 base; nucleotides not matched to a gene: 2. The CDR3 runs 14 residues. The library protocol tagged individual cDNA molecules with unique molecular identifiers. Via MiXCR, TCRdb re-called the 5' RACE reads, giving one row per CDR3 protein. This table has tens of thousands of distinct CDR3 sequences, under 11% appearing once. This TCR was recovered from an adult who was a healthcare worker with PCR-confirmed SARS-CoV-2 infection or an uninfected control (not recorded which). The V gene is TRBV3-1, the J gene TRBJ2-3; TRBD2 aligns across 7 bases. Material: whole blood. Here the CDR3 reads CASSPSGGTDTQYF. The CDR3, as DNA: TGTGCCAGCAGCCCCAGCGGGGGCACAGATACGCAGTATTTT.